The rows below give T cell receptor beta chains drawn from one sample of a study of blood T cell repertoires in COVID-19. TCRdb keeps only in-frame clones here, not all; method: immunoSEQ multiplex PCR. Seen here are under 15,000 clones, approximately 73% observed once, and the top ten hold 30%. The sequencing sample was made of peripheral blood. All receptors come from a human donor in a cohort sampled during active COVID-19. Each CDR3 is given with its conserved first and last residue. D genes are given only for firm matches. Rows give clone size only sometimes, using once, few, many, or a class for an expanded clone.

CDR3	DNA	size	D	V	J
CASSSDRSIKQFF	TGTGCCAGCAGCTCGGACAGGTCAATAAAGCAGTTCTTC	-	TRBD1	TRBV7-2	TRBJ2-1
CASSRSQPGRGTGELFF	TGTGCCAGCAGCCGATCGCAACCGGGGAGGGGAACCGGGGAGCTGTTTTTT	-	TRBD2	TRBV5-4	TRBJ2-2
CASSPDPAVNEQFF	TGTGCCAGCTCACCAGACCCCGCGGTCAATGAGCAGTTCTTC	once	-	TRBV18	TRBJ2-1
CASSDRTGANSPLHF	TGTGCCAGCAGTGACAGGACAGGGGCTAATTCACCCCTCCACTTT	once	TRBD1	TRBV6-6	TRBJ1-6
CASRRDSYEQYF	TGTGCCAGCAGACGGGACTCCTACGAGCAGTACTTC	once	-	TRBV6-5	TRBJ2-7
CASSGSGGANTGELFF	TGCGCCAGCAGTGGTAGCGGGGGAGCGAACACCGGGGAGCTGTTTTTT	-	TRBD2	TRBV5-1	TRBJ2-2
CASSLEGRGTEAFF	TGCGCCAGCAGCTTGGAGGGCAGGGGAACTGAAGCTTTCTTT	-	-	TRBV5-1	TRBJ1-1
CSVRPTGAEAFF	TGCAGCGTTCGTCCAACCGGGGCTGAAGCTTTCTTT	-	-	TRBV29-1	TRBJ1-1
CASSQVSWNEQFF	TGCGCCAGCAGCCAAGTTAGTTGGAATGAGCAGTTCTTC	-	-	TRBV4-1	TRBJ2-1
CASSRPGLAGGGHHEQFF	TGCGCCAGCAGCCGCCCGGGACTAGCGGGGGGAGGTCACCATGAGCAGTTCTTC	-	TRBD2	TRBV4-1	TRBJ2-1
CATSDLNRQHRGYEQYF	TGTGCCACCAGTGATTTGAATCGGCAGCATAGGGGCTACGAGCAGTACTTC	-	-	TRBV24-1	TRBJ2-7
CASSGLETQYF	TGTGCCAGCAGCGGGCTAGAGACCCAGTACTTC	-	-	TRBV3-1/TRBV3-2	TRBJ2-5